A single sample gave rise to the 13 T cell receptor beta chains below, sequenced in a study of cytomegalovirus exposure and HLA in healthy donors. The assay was immunoSEQ multiplex PCR, and TCRdb's table has in-frame clones only and misses some. The sample has about 170,000 clones; about nine tenths are singletons. Sequences were obtained from PBMCs. These receptor sequences come from a woman aged 18-29 years in good health and CMV-seropositive.

The rearrangement joins TRBV6-1 to TRBJ2-7; 8 positions agree with TRBD2. V was pared by 2 bases and J by 1 base, with 4 bases of the junction left unmatched. This CDR3 has 15 amino acids. Germline V gene data show CDR1 as MNHNS and CDR2 as SASEGT. CDR3 bases: TGTGCCAGCAGTGAATTTGGCGGGAGGTCCTACGAGCAGTACTTC. It codes for CASSEFGGRSYEQYF.

This sequence joins TRBV19 and TRBJ2-1, with TRBD2 identical over 12 bases. CDR1 and CDR2 (germline): LNHDA, SQIVND (reference sequence). The CDR3 has 18 amino acids. The V and J ends lost 5 bases and 0 bases, in that order; junction bases with no gene match: 8. CDR3 amino acids: CASSPGTSGLGSYNEQFF. DNA for the CDR3: TGTGCCAGTAGTCCCGGGACTAGCGGGTTGGGCTCCTACAATGAGCAGTTCTTC.

This clone was seen just once. The chain is built from TRBV5-4 and TRBJ2-5; tentatively, D is TRBD1 (6 bases). The germline V and J ends were trimmed by 4 bases and 4 bases, with 26 bases remaining between them. The CDR3 runs 18 residues. Germline V lookup: CDR1 SGHNT, CDR2 YYREEE (reference sequence). In DNA, the CDR3 is TGTGCCAGCAGCATGCCTGAAAACCGGGACATCGAAGGAGAGACCCAGTACTTC. Translation gives CASSMPENRDIEGETQYF.

This clone has a handful of counts. This chain uses TRBV18 with TRBJ2-7; TRBD2 agrees at 8 bases. Looked up from germline, CDR1 is KGHSH and CDR2 is LQKENI. Trimming took 2 bases from V and 6 from J; bases not matched to a gene: 9. CDR3 size: 15 residues. CDR3: CASSPREAGVPEQYF. The CDR3, as DNA: TGTGCCAGCTCACCAAGGGAAGCGGGAGTCCCCGAGCAGTACTTC.

The rearrangement links TRBV5-1 to TRBJ2-7; D unclear. The CDR3 is made up of 14 amino acids. Germline lookup yields CDR1 SGHRS and CDR2 YFSETQ. Trimming shortened V by 1 base and J by 1 base, and 9 bases separated the two germline ends. The CDR3 nucleotides are TGCGCCAGCAGCTTGAAGGCAGGTTCCTACGAGCAGTACTTC. As protein: CASSLKAGSYEQYF.

The rearrangement links TRBV5-4 to TRBJ2-7; D not certain. Per germline, CDR1 SGHNT and CDR2 YYREEE (reference sequence). The CDR3 extends over 13 amino acids. Trimming removed 4 bases at V and 2 bases at J, with 10 bases between. CDR3 DNA: TGTGCCAGCAGCGAAAAACTAACCTACGAGCAGTACTTC. Translation gives CASSEKLTYEQYF.

The V call is TRBV28, the J call TRBJ1-2; tentatively, D is TRBD1 (6 bases). CDR3 length: 13 amino acids. The germline CDR1 and CDR2 sequences are MDHEN and SYDVKM. The V end lost 5 bases, the J end lost 8 bases, and 15 bases lay between the germline ends. The CDR3, as DNA: TGTGCCAGCAGTGATACAGGGAGTCGAGGCTACACCTTC. Amino acid sequence: CASSDTGSRGYTF.

This rearrangement joins TRBV9 to TRBJ2-2, with 12 bases identical to TRBD2. The CDR3 is 16 amino acids. Germline V gives CDR1 SGDLS, CDR2 YYNGEE. After removal of 4 bases from V and 7 bases from J, the junction contained 8 bases not matched to a gene. CDR3 DNA sequence: TGTGCCAGCAGCCCTTCTAGCGGGAGGGCCGGCGGGGAGCTGTTTTTT. Protein: CASSPSSGRAGGELFF.

V gene TRBV4-2 combines with J gene TRBJ2-5; 7 bases agree with TRBD2. Germline trimming cut 3 bases from V and 5 bases from J; bases unmatched to any gene: 9. This CDR3 is 15 amino acids long. Germline values: CDR1 LGHNA, CDR2 YNFKEQ. CDR3 amino acids: CASSQAGAQSETQYF. In nucleotides, the CDR3 is TGTGCCAGCAGCCAGGCGGGAGCCCAGAGTGAGACCCAGTACTTC.

This rearrangement joins TRBV18 to TRBJ1-1; 10 bases are shared with TRBD1. CDR1 is KGHSH, CDR2 LQKENI, per germline. The length of the CDR3 is 17 residues. V lost 2 bases to trimming and J lost 1 base; unmatched junction nucleotides: 7. The CDR3 sequence: CASSPSRTGGTNTEAFF. CDR3 DNA: TGTGCCAGCTCACCATCCCGGACAGGGGGTACGAACACTGAAGCTTTCTTT.

V usage is TRBV7-3 and J usage is TRBJ2-3; 10 bases line up with TRBD2. The germline gives CDR1 SGHTA, CDR2 FQGTGA. CDR3 length equals 16 residues. J gave up 7 bases and V 5 bases, and 12 bases lay outside the gene matches. CDR3 nucleotides: TGTGCCAGCAGCCCAAGGGGAGCGGGAGGGTACCATACGCAGTATTTT. The encoded protein is CASSPRGAGGYHTQYF.

This clone was counted only a few times. The J gene is TRBJ2-3, the V gene TRBV27; 10 nucleotides agree with TRBD2. Trimming cost V 5 bases and J 3 bases; bases outside gene matches: 5. The CDR3 totals 15 residues. Germline CDR1 reads MNHEY; CDR2 reads SMNVEV (reference sequence). CDR3 region: CASSLAGVRTDTQYF. DNA of the CDR3: TGTGCCAGCAGTCTAGCGGGAGTGCGAACAGATACGCAGTATTTT.

The rearrangement links TRBV2 to TRBJ2-3; 7 nucleotides align to TRBD2. Germline V gene data show CDR1 as SNHLY and CDR2 as FYNNEI. V lost 7 bases and J lost 6; bases outside the gene matches: 13. CDR3 length: 15 residues. CDR3 coding DNA: TGTGCCAGCACCTCTAGCGGCAAAAATACGGATACGCAGTATTTT. Protein product: CASTSSGKNTDTQYF.